A single sample gave rise to the 16 T cell receptor beta chains below, sequenced in a study of blood T cell repertoires in COVID-19. Repertoires were generated with immunoSEQ multiplex PCR, while TCRdb's copy carries only in-frame clones and drops some. In the table there are about 220,000 clones, 80% to 85% of which are singletons. Sequencing input: peripheral blood. The source is a woman older than 75 with COVID-19, enrolled during active disease.

The sample holds a few counts of this clone. The gene calls are TRBV19 and TRBJ1-2, with D perhaps TRBD1 (6 bases). V was cut by 5 bases and J by 4 bases, with 11 bases left in between. The germline V gene encodes CDR1 LNHDA and CDR2 SQIVND (reference sequence). The CDR3 spans 13 residues. Here the CDR3 reads CASSGQKSYGYTF. The CDR3 DNA is TGTGCCAGTAGTGGACAGAAGAGCTATGGCTACACCTTC.

The CDR3 is CASSPTGPGNTIYF. CDR3 coding DNA: TGTGCCAGCAGCCCGACAGGGCCTGGAAACACCATATATTTT. The chain employs TRBV9 and TRBJ1-3, with TRBD1 matching over 7 bases. The CDR3 is 14 residues long. Germline CDR1 is SGDLS and CDR2 is YYNGEE. Losses at the gene ends were 4 bases for V and 2 bases for J; bases not matched to a gene: 3. The variable domain in full, with the rest retrieved from reference TRBV9 and TRBJ1-3, is DSGVTQTPKHLITATGQRVTLRCSPRSGDLSVYWYQQSLDQGLQFLIQYYNGEERAKGNILERFSAQQFPDLHSELNLSSLELGDSALYFCASSPTGPGNTIYFGEGSWLTVV.

The chain joins TRBV5-1 to TRBJ2-7; 10 bases are a match to TRBD2. The CDR3 totals 15 residues. Per germline, CDR1 SGHRS and CDR2 YFSETQ. The V and J ends lost 1 base and 9 bases, in that order; junction bases with no gene match: 10. The CDR3 loop is CASSLMGQREGGQYF. DNA of the CDR3: TGCGCCAGCAGCTTGATGGGACAGCGGGAGGGTGGGCAGTACTTC.

The V and J genes are TRBV6-5 and TRBJ1-1; the D gene is possibly TRBD1 (6 bases). This CDR3 contains 12 residues. Germline V gene sequence: CDR1 MNHEY, CDR2 SVGAGI. V gave up 6 bases and J gave up 12 bases, with 17 bases separating them. The CDR3 loop is CASRGDKHQTFF. CDR3 coding DNA: TGTGCCAGCAGAGGGGACAAACACCAAACTTTCTTT.

V usage is TRBV6-6 and J usage is TRBJ1-1; D perhaps matches TRBD1 (6 bases). From germline, CDR1 is MNHNY and CDR2 SVGAGI (reference sequence). The CDR3 is 8 residues long. V lost 8 bases, J lost 12 bases, and 7 bases lay in between. The chain's CDR3 is CASGGTFF. The CDR3 nucleotides are TGTGCCAGCGGGGGCACTTTCTTT.

The chain combines TRBV11-2 with TRBJ1-1, with D maybe TRBD1 (6 bases). The CDR3 totals 14 residues. Germline V gives CDR1 SGHAT, CDR2 FQNNGV. V shed 1 base and J shed 10 bases, with 16 bases lying between them. CDR3 region: CASSLARRTVGAFF. The CDR3 DNA is TGTGCCAGCAGCTTAGCCCGTAGGACAGTTGGAGCTTTCTTT.

The rearrangement links TRBV2 to TRBJ2-1; 10 bases are a match to TRBD2. V dropped 4 bases and J dropped 10; count of bases not matched to a gene: 16. There are 17 residues in the CDR3. The germline V gene encodes CDR1 SNHLY and CDR2 FYNNEI. Here the CDR3 DNA reads TGTGCCAGCAGTGGTACCCTTCGAGCGGGAGGGCCCTGGGAGCAGTTCTTC. This gives the protein CASSGTLRAGGPWEQFF.

CDR3 region: CASTQGGQYNSPLHF. CDR3 DNA sequence: TGTGCCAGCACCCAGGGGGGACAGTATAATTCACCCCTCCACTTT. The rearrangement joins TRBV3-1 (or the pseudogene TRBV3-2) to TRBJ1-6; 7 nucleotides line up with TRBD1. Germline lookup yields CDR1 LGHDT and CDR2 YNNKEL (reference sequence). V lost 7 bases to trimming and J lost 4 bases; unmatched junction nucleotides: 7. The CDR3 spans 15 residues.

The rearrangement uses TRBV2 and TRBJ2-2; 10 bases are a match to TRBD2. The CDR3 sequence is 18 residues long. V dropped 7 bases and J dropped 4; count of bases not matched to a gene: 15. Germline CDR1 is SNHLY and CDR2 is FYNNEI. The chain's CDR3 is CASKGGLAVGGSTGELFF. CDR3 nucleotide sequence: TGTGCCAGCAAAGGAGGACTAGCGGTTGGAGGGTCCACCGGGGAGCTGTTTTTT.

The rearrangement joins TRBV19 to TRBJ1-1; D is unclear. The germline V gene has CDR1 LNHDA and CDR2 SQIVND (reference sequence). Trimming cost V 7 bases and J 7 bases, with 16 bases left between them. This CDR3 has 13 amino acids. Written as DNA, the CDR3 is TGTGCCAGTAAAGACTCAAGCCGCGGTGAAGCTTTCTTT. Encoded protein: CASKDSSRGEAFF. Supplemented by reference TRBV19 and TRBJ1-1, the full variable domain reads DGGITQSPKYLFRKEGQNVTLSCEQNLNHDAMYWYRQDPGQGLRLIYYSQIVNDFQKGDIAEGYSVSREKKESFPLTVTSAQKNPTAFYLCASKDSSRGEAFFGQGTRLTVV.

The chain combines TRBV5-6 with TRBJ2-1, with no clear D. The CDR3 consists of 11 residues. The germline V gene encodes CDR1 SGHDT and CDR2 YYEEEE. The germline V and J ends were trimmed by 4 bases and 9 bases, with 8 bases remaining between them. The CDR3 DNA reads as TGTGCCAGCAGCCTAAATAGTGAGCAGTTCTTC. Amino acids: CASSLNSEQFF. Combining the CDR3 with reference TRBV5-6 and TRBJ2-1 gives the whole variable domain DAGVTQSPTHLIKTRGQQVTLRCSPKSGHDTVSWYQQALGQGPQFIFQYYEEEERQRGNFPDRFSGHQFPNYSSELNVNALLLGDSALYLCASSLNSEQFFGPGTRLTVL.

V gene TRBV6-5 combines with J gene TRBJ1-1; 8 bases are shared with TRBD1. Trimming at V came to 4 bases and at J to 5 bases, leaving 9 bases not matched to a gene. Germline CDR1 is MNHEY and CDR2 is SVGAGI. This CDR3 contains 15 residues. CDR3 in DNA: TGTGCCAGCAGTTTCCCTTCAGGGGGCAGGACTGAAGCTTTCTTT. Residues: CASSFPSGGRTEAFF.

The CDR3 region has the DNA TGTGCCAGCTCACCGACAGGGGAATATGGCTACACCTTC. This sequence encodes CASSPTGEYGYTF. The rearrangement links TRBV18 to TRBJ1-2; 8 bases map to TRBD1. The V segment lost 3 bases and the J segment 5 bases; nucleotides outside the gene matches: 2. From germline, CDR1 is KGHSH and CDR2 LQKENI. The CDR3 is 13 amino acids.

The chain is built from TRBV4-3 and TRBJ1-1, with no clear D. This CDR3 contains 12 residues. Trimming stripped 4 bases from V and 2 bases from J, with 5 bases between. Germline V gene sequence: CDR1 LGHNA, CDR2 YSLEER. CDR3 loop: CASSPYNTEAFF. CDR3 bases: TGCGCCAGCAGCCCCTACAACACTGAAGCTTTCTTT.

The chain uses TRBV5-5 and TRBJ2-1, with D maybe TRBD2 (5 bases). Germline V CDR1 and CDR2: SGHKS, YYEKEE (reference sequence). The CDR3 sequence is 16 residues long. Trimming pared 0 bases from V and 8 bases from J, leaving 18 bases between. The CDR3 region is CASSLANQAWGDEQFF. The DNA for the CDR3 is TGTGCCAGCAGCTTGGCCAACCAGGCCTGGGGAGATGAGCAGTTCTTC.

The V and J genes are TRBV3-1 (or the pseudogene TRBV3-2) and TRBJ2-7; perhaps TRBD2 as D (5 bases). The V end lost 4 bases, the J end lost 3 bases, and 10 bases lay between the germline ends. The CDR3 consists of 13 residues. Germline CDR1 is LGHDT and CDR2 is YNNKEL (reference sequence). In DNA form, the CDR3 reads TGTGCCAGCAGCCCAGACTACGGCTACGAGCAGTACTTC. It codes for CASSPDYGYEQYF.